Listed here are 13 T cell receptor beta chains from one sample, sequenced in a study of response to subunit inactivated influenza vaccine. TCRdb re-called the RT-PCR reads with MiXCR, one entry per CDR3 protein. Altogether fewer than 600,000 distinct CDR3 sequences are present, approximately 7.2% being singletons, with the ten largest covering around 14%. Sequenced material: PBMCs from blood, taken 23 to 25 months after vaccination. All receptors derive from a man between 50 and 69 years old who received an inactivated influenza vaccine.

This chain connects TRBV4-3 to TRBJ2-7, with D perhaps matching TRBD1 or TRBD2 (5 bases each). The CDR3 loop spans 14 amino acids. Trimming cost V 4 bases and J 3 bases, with 13 bases left between them. Looked up from germline, CDR1 is LGHNA and CDR2 is YSLEER. CDR3 sequence (DNA): TGCGCCAGCAGCCCCGGCTGGGGGTACTACGAGCAGTACTTC. Its translation is CASSPGWGYYEQYF.

There are many counts of this clonotype. V usage is TRBV5-4 and J usage is TRBJ2-1, with D tentatively TRBD1 or TRBD2 (6 bases each). The CDR3 is 13 amino acids. The V gene's germline CDR1 is SGHNT and CDR2 YYREEE (reference sequence). CDR3 nucleotides: TGTGTCACCGGGGGCGATATGGACAATGAGCAGTTCTTC. It is translated as CVTGGDMDNEQFF.

The J gene is TRBJ2-1, the V gene TRBV6-5; 7 nucleotides align to TRBD2. J lost 4 bases, V lost 0 bases, and 3 bases had no gene match. Germline V gene lookup returns CDR1 MNHEY and CDR2 SVGAGI. The CDR3 extends over 15 amino acids. CDR3 sequence reads: CASSYSGGGYNEQFF. The CDR3, as DNA: TGTGCCAGCAGTTACTCGGGGGGGGGTTACAATGAGCAGTTCTTC.

The chain combines TRBV12-3 or TRBV12-4 with TRBJ1-1, with 11 bases lining up with TRBD1. Trimming cost V 8 bases and J 3 bases; bases outside gene matches: 8. The CDR3 is 15 residues long. CDR3 region: CASGAKDRGHTEAFF. The CDR3 DNA reads as TGTGCCAGCGGGGCCAAGGACAGGGGGCACACTGAAGCTTTCTTT.

In its sample, this clonotype was seen a few times. The V and J genes are TRBV6-2 or TRBV6-3 and TRBJ2-2; possible D gene TRBD2, 5 bases. Germline assignment: CDR1 MNHEY and CDR2 SVGEGT. The length of the CDR3 is 14 residues. Trimming removed 5 bases at V and 12 bases at J, with 19 bases between. CDR3 protein: CASSQGSGIRKLFF. CDR3 DNA sequence: TGTGCCAGCAGTCAAGGGAGTGGGATTCGAAAGCTGTTTTTT.

This clonotype occurred many times. The chain joins TRBV12-3 or TRBV12-4 to TRBJ2-1; a weak D match, TRBD1 (6 bases). V was cut by 8 bases and J by 9 bases, with 11 bases left in between. CDR3 length: 11 amino acids. The CDR3 DNA reads as TGTGCCAGCGGTACAGGGCGTGAGCAGTTCTTC. Translating gives CASGTGREQFF.

The chain employs TRBV18 and TRBJ2-1; the D is unclear. This CDR3 spans 15 amino acids. V was trimmed by 4 bases and J by 0 bases, leaving 10 bases between them. Germline V lookup: CDR1 KGHSH, CDR2 LQKENI. CDR3 in amino acids: CASSRRVSSYNEQFF. The DNA for the CDR3 is TGTGCCAGCTCACGACGGGTCAGCTCCTACAATGAGCAGTTCTTC.

This chain uses TRBV2 with TRBJ2-3, with TRBD2 matching over 12 bases. Germline-derived CDR1 and CDR2 are SNHLY and FYNNEI. This CDR3 is built from 17 residues. With V trimmed by 2 bases and J by 4 bases, 7 bases remained unmatched. This chain's CDR3 is CASSEYLAGGPADTQYF. The CDR3 DNA reads as TGTGCCAGCAGTGAATATCTAGCGGGGGGGCCGGCAGATACGCAGTATTTT. Full variable domain (outside the CDR3, taken from reference TRBV2 and TRBJ2-3): EPEVTQTPSHQVTQMGQEVILRCVPISNHLYFYWYRQILGQKVEFLVSFYNNEISEKSEIFDDQFSVERPDGSNFTLKIRSTKLEDSAMYFCASSEYLAGGPADTQYFGPGTRLTVL.

This clonotype was observed many times. The chain carries TRBV28 and TRBJ1-2, with unresolved D. The CDR3 totals 14 residues. Trimming cost V 9 bases and J 2 bases, with 16 bases left between them. The germline V gene encodes CDR1 MDHEN and CDR2 SYDVKM. CDR3 nucleotides: TGTGCCAGTCTGGGAGTGGGCCGGAACTATGGCTACACCTTC. Amino acids: CASLGVGRNYGYTF.

This clonotype was seen a few times. The chain employs TRBV20-1 and TRBJ1-5; tentatively, D is TRBD1 (5 bases). V lost 1 base and J 0 bases, leaving 13 bases between the germline ends. Per germline, CDR1 DFQATT and CDR2 SNEGSKA (reference sequence). CDR3 length: 16 amino acids. The CDR3 protein is CSARVGVRISNQPQHF. Written as DNA, the CDR3 is TGCAGTGCTAGAGTGGGGGTCAGGATTAGCAATCAGCCCCAGCATTTT.

The chain couples TRBV12-3 or TRBV12-4 to TRBJ2-7, with 10 bases that match TRBD2. The junction had 7 bases not matched to a gene; V was cut back by 1 base and J by 7 bases. This CDR3 comprises 15 residues. In DNA, the CDR3 is TGTGCCAGCAGTTTAGTCGGGCTAGCGGGAGAAGAGCAGTACTTC. Translating gives CASSLVGLAGEEQYF.

The chain has TRBV7-8 and TRBJ2-3; 12 bases map to TRBD2. Germline loops: CDR1 SGHVS, CDR2 FQNEAQ. The CDR3 runs to 16 residues. Trimming took 5 bases from V and 2 from J; bases not matched to a gene: 5. CDR3 coding DNA: TGTGCCAGCAGCCGCCGGACTAGCGGGAACACAGATACGCAGTATTTT. It translates to CASSRRTSGNTDTQYF.

This clonotype was seen a handful of times. This rearrangement joins TRBV7-6 to TRBJ2-1; 8 bases are shared with TRBD2. The CDR3 totals 15 residues. V gave up 2 bases and J gave up 4 bases; unmatched junction bases: 4. In germline, CDR1 is SGHVS, CDR2 FNYEAQ. The CDR3 region is CASSLLSGGYNEQFF. DNA for the CDR3: TGTGCCAGCAGCTTACTGAGCGGGGGATACAATGAGCAGTTCTTC.